This T cell receptor beta chain was documented in a study of cytomegalovirus exposure and HLA in healthy donors. Whole-study findings and limits: An observed cluster of highly shared sequence variants was recorded as a likely sequencing artifact. There were three CMV-associated chains whose specificity for CMV antigens was confirmed in vitro. Cytomegalovirus status, reportedly, was diagnosed with high specificity and sensitivity by the classifier.

This CDR3 region has 13 residues. Germline assignment: CDR1 SEHNR and CDR2 FQNEAQ (reference sequence). Germline trimming cut 3 bases from V and 5 bases from J; bases unmatched to any gene: 2. This clone showed up just once. Antigen: not known. PCR amplification relied on 60 Vbeta primers (plus 13 Jbeta primers). The repertoire was sequenced with immunoSEQ multiplex PCR; TCRdb's copy has only in-frame clones and lacks some. The sample shows 100,000 to 120,000 clones, roughly 72% of them seen only once. The V and J genes are TRBV7-9 and TRBJ1-1; 8 bases match TRBD1. The clonotype originates from a woman in her 40s in good health and CMV-seropositive. The sequencing sample was made of PBMCs. CDR3 DNA: TGTGCCAGCAGCTTTACAGGGGGTACTGAAGCTTTCTTT. It yields the protein CASSFTGGTEAFF.